This T cell receptor (beta chain) comes out of a study of OX40 agonist ivuxolimab in advanced cancers. Study-level background: Ivuxolimab was a fully human IgG2 agonistic monoclonal antibody targeting the costimulatory receptor OX40 (CD134). Intravenous ivuxolimab was administered to patients every 2 weeks at six dose levels: 0.01, 0.1, 0.3, 1.5, 3 and 10 mg/kg. Among the roughly 52 dose-escalation patients, around 20 had hepatocellular carcinoma, roughly 15 melanoma, 9 renal cell carcinoma and 9 head and neck cancer. In the dose-escalation cohort, roughly four fifths of patients were male, and the mean age was roughly 60 years, with a range of roughly 23 to 85. Prior anti-PD-1, anti-PD-L1 or anti-CTLA-4 therapy was permitted, and checkpoint inhibitors had been received by about 44% of dose-escalation patients. Partial responses occurred in three dose-escalation patients: two with cutaneous melanoma and one with hepatocellular carcinoma. Peripheral TCRbeta sequencing aimed to test whether ivuxolimab altered TCR sequence diversity and caused clonal T-cell expansion. The paper reports the monotherapy dose-escalation portion (N = 52 patients) of the phase I ivuxolimab trial. General conclusions and limits of the study: Clonal expansion of both CD4+ and CD8+ blood T cells was observed from baseline to week 6 at doses 0.1 to 3.0 mg/kg. In the 0.1-3.0 mg/kg groups, partial responders were among the patients with the lowest normalized peripheral clonal expansion, particularly in CD8+ T cells. The antigen specificity of the peripheral T cells that underwent clonal expansion was not determined. Low levels of normalized T-cell clonal expansion were also seen in some nonresponding patients. On average, CD8+ T cells showed more expanded clones than CD4+ T cells after ivuxolimab.

On this clone itself: The antigen it binds to is not known. Per-base quality was not reported, and no clone a single base away is much larger than it.

From a lookup of the germline V gene, CDR1 and CDR2 are SGHRS and YFSETQ. The CDR3 numbers 16 residues from cysteine through phenylalanine. CDR3 DNA is the only sequence kept; it has 48 bases, read in frame from the first base. Between the V and J ends, shortened by 1 base and 0 bases respectively, the junction contains 8 bases. For sequencing of the TCRbeta CDR3 region, genomic DNA was extracted from the sorted cells. The immunoSEQ Assay was used for sequencing of TCRbeta CDR3 regions. TCRdb carries this immuneACCESS record with in-frame sequences only. Its versions omit some clonotypes, under half of them owing to an unresolved V gene in the studies checked, with the rest unexplained. In this sample the table shows roughly 60,000 clones, over 80% of which occur a single time. Jointly, the top ten make up under 2% of the sample. Patients with autoimmune disease history or receiving systemic immunosuppression were excluded from the trial. Peripheral blood for TCR sequencing was collected from all dose cohorts at baseline, on cycle 4 day 1, and on cycle 7 day 1. Samples were obtained from an open-label, multicenter, first-in-human phase I dose-escalation trial of ivuxolimab. Adults with locally advanced or metastatic melanoma, renal cell, hepatocellular, or head and neck squamous cell carcinoma were enrolled in the trial. Before TCR sequencing, CD4+ T cells and CD8+ T cells from peripheral blood were sorted into separate populations.

Recombination joined TRBV5-1 with TRBJ2-6; there is no confident call for the D gene. This clonotype was sampled from an adult with an advanced solid tumor such as melanoma, head and neck, liver or kidney cancer. The sequences come from CD4+ or CD8+ T cells sorted from blood, collected in a trial of the OX40 agonist ivuxolimab. The CDR3 in this case is CASSLTTNSGANVLTF. In nucleotides, the sequence is TGCGCCAGCAGCTTGACAACGAACTCTGGGGCCAACGTCCTGACTTTC.